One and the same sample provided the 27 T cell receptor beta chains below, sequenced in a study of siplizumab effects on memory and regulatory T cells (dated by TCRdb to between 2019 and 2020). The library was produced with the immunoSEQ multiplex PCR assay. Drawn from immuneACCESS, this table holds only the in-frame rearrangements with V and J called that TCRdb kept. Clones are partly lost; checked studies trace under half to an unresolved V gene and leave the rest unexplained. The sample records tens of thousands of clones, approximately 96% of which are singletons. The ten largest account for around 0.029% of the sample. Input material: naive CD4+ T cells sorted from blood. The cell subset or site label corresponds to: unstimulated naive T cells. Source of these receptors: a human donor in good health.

The CDR3, as DNA: TGTGCCAGCAGCTTGGGACAGGGTACCTACGAGCAGTACTTC. This gives the protein CASSLGQGTYEQYF. V and J are TRBV7-2 and TRBJ2-7, with 9 bases matching TRBD1. Germline CDR1 SGHTA, CDR2 FQGNSA. This CDR3 comprises 14 residues. Trimming took 3 bases from V and 2 from J; bases not matched to a gene: 2.

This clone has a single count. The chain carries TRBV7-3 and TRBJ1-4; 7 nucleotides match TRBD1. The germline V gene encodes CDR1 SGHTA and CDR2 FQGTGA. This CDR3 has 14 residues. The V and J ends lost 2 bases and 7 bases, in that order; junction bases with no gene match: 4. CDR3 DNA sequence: TGTGCCAGCAGCTTAGGAGGGGGCGGTGAAAAACTGTTTTTT. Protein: CASSLGGGGEKLFF.

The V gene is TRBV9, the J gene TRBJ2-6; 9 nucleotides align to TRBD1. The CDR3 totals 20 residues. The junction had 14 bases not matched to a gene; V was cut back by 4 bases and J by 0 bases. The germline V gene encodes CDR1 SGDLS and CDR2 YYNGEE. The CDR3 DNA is TGTGCCAGCAGCTCCCCCGGTCGGGACAGGGTATTCTCTGGGGCCAACGTCCTGACTTTC. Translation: CASSSPGRDRVFSGANVLTF.

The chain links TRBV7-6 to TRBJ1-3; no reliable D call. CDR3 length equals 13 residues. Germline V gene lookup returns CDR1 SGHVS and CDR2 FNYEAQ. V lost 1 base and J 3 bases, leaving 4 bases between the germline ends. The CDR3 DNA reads TGTGCCAGCAGCTTAGACGATGGAAACACCATATATTTT. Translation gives CASSLDDGNTIYF. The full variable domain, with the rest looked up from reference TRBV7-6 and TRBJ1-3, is GAGVSQSPRYKVTKRGQDVALRCDPISGHVSLYWYRQALGQGPEFLTYFNYEAQQDKSGLPNDRFSAERPEGSISTLTIQRTEQRDSAMYRCASSLDDGNTIYFGEGSWLTVV.

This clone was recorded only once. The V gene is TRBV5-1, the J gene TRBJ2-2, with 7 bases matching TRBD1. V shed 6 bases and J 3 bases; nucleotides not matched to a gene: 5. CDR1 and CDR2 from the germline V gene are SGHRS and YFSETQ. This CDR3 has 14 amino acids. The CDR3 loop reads CASNSQGDTGELFF. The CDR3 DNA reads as TGCGCCAGCAATTCTCAGGGGGACACCGGGGAGCTGTTTTTT.

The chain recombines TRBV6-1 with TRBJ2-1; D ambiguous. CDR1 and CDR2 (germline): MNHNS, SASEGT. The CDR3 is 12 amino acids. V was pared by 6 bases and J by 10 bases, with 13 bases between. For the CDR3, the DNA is TGTGCCAGCAGCGGGCTCTCCCGGGAGCAGTTCTTC. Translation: CASSGLSREQFF.

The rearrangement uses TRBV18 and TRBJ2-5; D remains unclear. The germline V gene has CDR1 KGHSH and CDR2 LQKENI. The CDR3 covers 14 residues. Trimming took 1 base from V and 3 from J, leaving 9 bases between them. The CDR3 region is CASSPLPDEETQYF. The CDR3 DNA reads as TGTGCCAGCTCACCACTTCCCGACGAAGAGACCCAGTACTTC.

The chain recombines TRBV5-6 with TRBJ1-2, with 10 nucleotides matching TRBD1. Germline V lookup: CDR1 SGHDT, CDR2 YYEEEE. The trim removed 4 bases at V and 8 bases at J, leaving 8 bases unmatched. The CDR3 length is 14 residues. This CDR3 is CASSRYGQGGGYTF. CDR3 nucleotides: TGTGCCAGCAGCCGGTACGGACAGGGGGGAGGCTACACCTTC.

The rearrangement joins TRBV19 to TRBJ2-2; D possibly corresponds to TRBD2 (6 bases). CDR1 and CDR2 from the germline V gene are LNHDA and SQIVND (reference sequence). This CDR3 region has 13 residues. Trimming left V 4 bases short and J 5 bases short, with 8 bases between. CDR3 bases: TGTGCCAGTAGTAAAGGGACTACCGGGGAGCTGTTTTTT. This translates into CASSKGTTGELFF.

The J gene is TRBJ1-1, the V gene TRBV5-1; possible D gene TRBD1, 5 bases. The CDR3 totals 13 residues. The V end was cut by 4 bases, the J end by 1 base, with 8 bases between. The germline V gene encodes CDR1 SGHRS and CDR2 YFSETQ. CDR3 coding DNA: TGCGCCAGCAGCGCAGGACAGAACACTGAAGCTTTCTTT. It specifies CASSAGQNTEAFF.

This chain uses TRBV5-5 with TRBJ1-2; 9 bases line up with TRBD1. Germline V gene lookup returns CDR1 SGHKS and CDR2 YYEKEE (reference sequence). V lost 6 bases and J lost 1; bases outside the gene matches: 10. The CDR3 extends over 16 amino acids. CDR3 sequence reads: CASTSAGTGINYGYTF. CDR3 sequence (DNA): TGTGCCAGCACCTCTGCCGGGACAGGGATTAACTATGGCTACACCTTC.

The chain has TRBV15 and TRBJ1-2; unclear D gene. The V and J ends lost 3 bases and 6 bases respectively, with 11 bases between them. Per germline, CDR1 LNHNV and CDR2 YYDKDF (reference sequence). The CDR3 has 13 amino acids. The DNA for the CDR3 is TGTGCCACCAGCAGCTTACTTGGGGATGGCTACACCTTC. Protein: CATSSLLGDGYTF.

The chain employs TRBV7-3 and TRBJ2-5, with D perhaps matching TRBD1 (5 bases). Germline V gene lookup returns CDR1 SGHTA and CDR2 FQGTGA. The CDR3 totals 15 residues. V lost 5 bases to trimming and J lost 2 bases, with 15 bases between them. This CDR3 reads CASSQLTGPQETQYF. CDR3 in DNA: TGTGCCAGCAGCCAACTTACAGGACCTCAAGAGACCCAGTACTTC.

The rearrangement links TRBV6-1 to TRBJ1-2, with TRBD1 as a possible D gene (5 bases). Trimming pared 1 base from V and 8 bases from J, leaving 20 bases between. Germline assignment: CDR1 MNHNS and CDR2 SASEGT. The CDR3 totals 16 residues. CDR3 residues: CASSEVMTVPSEGYTF. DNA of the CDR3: TGTGCCAGCAGTGAAGTTATGACAGTACCCTCGGAGGGCTACACCTTC.

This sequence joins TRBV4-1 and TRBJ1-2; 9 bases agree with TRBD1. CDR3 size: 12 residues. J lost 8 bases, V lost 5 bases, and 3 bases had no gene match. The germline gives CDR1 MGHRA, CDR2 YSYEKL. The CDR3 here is CASSMTGGGYTF. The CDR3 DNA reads TGCGCCAGCAGCATGACAGGGGGAGGCTACACCTTC.

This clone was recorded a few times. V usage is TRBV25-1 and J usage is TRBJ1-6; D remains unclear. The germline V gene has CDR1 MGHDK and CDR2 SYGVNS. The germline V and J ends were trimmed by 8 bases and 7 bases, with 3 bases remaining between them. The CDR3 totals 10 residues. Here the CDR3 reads CASANSPLHF. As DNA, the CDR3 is TGTGCCAGCGCCAATTCACCCCTCCACTTT.

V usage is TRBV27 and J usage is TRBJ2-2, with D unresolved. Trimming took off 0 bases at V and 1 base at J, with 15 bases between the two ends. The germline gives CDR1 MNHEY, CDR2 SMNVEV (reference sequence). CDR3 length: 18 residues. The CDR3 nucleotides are TGTGCCAGCAGTTTATCTCTTTCTTATTTACAGAACACCGGGGAGCTGTTTTTT. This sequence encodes CASSLSLSYLQNTGELFF.

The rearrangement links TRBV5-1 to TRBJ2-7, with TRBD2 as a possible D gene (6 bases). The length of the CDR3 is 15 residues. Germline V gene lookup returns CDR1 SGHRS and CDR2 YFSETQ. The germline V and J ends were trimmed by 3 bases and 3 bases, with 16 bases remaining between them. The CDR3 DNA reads TGCGCCAGCAGCTGGCGGAGGGTAGAGATCTACGAGCAGTACTTC. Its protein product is CASSWRRVEIYEQYF.

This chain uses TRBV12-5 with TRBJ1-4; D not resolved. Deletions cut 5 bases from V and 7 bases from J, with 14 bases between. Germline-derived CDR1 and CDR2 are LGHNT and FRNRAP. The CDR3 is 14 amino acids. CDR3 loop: CASGKTSEGEKLFF. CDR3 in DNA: TGTGCTAGTGGTAAGACGTCCGAGGGTGAAAAACTGTTTTTT.

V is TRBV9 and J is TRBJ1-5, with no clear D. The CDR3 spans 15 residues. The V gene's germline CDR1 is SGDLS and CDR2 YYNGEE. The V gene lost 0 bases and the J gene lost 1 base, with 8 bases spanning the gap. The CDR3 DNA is TGTGCCAGCAGCGTAGGTCTAGGAAGCAATCAGCCCCAGCATTTT. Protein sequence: CASSVGLGSNQPQHF. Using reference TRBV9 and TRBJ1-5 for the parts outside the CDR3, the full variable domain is DSGVTQTPKHLITATGQRVTLRCSPRSGDLSVYWYQQSLDQGLQFLIQYYNGEERAKGNILERFSAQQFPDLHSELNLSSLELGDSALYFCASSVGLGSNQPQHFGDGTRLSIL.

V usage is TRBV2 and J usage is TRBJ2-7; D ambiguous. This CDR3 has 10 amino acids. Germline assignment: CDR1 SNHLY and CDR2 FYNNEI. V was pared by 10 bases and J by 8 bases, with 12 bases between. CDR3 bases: TGTGCCACCGGAGAGAGGAAGCAGTACTTC. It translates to CATGERKQYF.

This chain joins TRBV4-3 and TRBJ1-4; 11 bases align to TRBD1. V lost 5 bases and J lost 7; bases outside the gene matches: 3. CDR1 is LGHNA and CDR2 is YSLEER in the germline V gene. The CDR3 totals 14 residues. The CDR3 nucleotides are TGCGCCAGCAGCTTTGGGACAGGGGGTGAAAAACTGTTTTTT. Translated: CASSFGTGGEKLFF.

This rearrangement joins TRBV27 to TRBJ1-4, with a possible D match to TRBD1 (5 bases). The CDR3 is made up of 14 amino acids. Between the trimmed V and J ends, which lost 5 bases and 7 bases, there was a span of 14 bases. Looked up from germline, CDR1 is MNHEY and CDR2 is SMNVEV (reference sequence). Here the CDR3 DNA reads TGTGCCAGCAGTCGGCCAGGGAAGGCTGAAAAACTGTTTTTT. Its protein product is CASSRPGKAEKLFF.

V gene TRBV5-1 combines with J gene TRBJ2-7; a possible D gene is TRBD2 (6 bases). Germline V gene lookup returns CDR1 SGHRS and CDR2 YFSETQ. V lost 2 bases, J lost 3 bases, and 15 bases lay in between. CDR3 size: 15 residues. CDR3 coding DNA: TGCGCCAGCAGCTTAGACGGGGGAACTATCTACGAGCAGTACTTC. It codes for CASSLDGGTIYEQYF. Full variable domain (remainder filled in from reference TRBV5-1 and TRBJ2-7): KAGVTQTPRYLIKTRGQQVTLSCSPISGHRSVSWYQQTPGQGLQFLFEYFSETQRNKGNFPGRFSGRQFSNSRSEMNVSTLELGDSALYLCASSLDGGTIYEQYFGPGTRLTVT.

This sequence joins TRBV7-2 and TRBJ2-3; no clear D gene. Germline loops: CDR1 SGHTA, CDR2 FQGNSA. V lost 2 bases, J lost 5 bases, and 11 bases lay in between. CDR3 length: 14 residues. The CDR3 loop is CASSLRPAQDTQYF. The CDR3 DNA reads TGTGCCAGCAGCTTAAGGCCCGCCCAAGATACGCAGTATTTT.

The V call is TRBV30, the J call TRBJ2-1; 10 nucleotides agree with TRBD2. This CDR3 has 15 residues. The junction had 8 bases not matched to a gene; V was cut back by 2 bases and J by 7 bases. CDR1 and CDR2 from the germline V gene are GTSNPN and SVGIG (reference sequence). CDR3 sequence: CAWSKVAGGFNEQFF. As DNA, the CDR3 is TGTGCCTGGAGTAAGGTAGCGGGGGGTTTTAATGAGCAGTTCTTC.

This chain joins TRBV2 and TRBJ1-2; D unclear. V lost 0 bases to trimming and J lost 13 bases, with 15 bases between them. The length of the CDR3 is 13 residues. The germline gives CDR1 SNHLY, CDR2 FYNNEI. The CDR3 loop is CASSEAWSTECTF. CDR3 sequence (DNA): TGTGCCAGCAGTGAAGCGTGGAGCACTGAGTGCACCTTC.